These T cell receptor beta chains were read from a single sample in a study of regulatory T cells in long-lasting Graves disease. TCRdb itself ran the multiplex PCR reads through MiXCR, one entry per CDR3 protein. The profile covers some 200,000 distinct CDR3 sequences, with approximately 18% appearing a single time and over 9.5% taken by the ten largest. These same records also appear under a second study, on T cells in Graves' hyperthyroidism and ophthalmopathy.

Specimen: peripheral blood mononuclear cells (PBMCs), collected at new diagnosis, from a patient treated with antithyroid drugs. Receptors originate from a woman in her 30s with Graves disease. Both conserved end residues are part of each CDR3. The order of the fields is clone size, D gene, V gene, J gene, CDR3 DNA, CDR3 protein. The D gene is left open where the match is weak. Rows give clone size only sometimes, using once, few, many, or a class for an expanded clone.

abundance: once
d_gene: NA
v_gene: TRBV6-1
j_gene: TRBJ1-1
CDR3nt: TGTGCCGGCAGGACCGGGGGGAACACTGAAGCTTTCTTT
CDR3aa: CAGRTGGNTEAFF

abundance: many
d_gene: TRBD2
v_gene: TRBV19
j_gene: TRBJ2-1
CDR3nt: TGTGCCAGTAGTATACGCCCCGGGACTAGCGGGGGGGTCGATGAGCAGTTCTTC
CDR3aa: CASSIRPGTSGGVDEQFF

abundance: many
d_gene: TRBD1
v_gene: TRBV29-1
j_gene: TRBJ1-1
CDR3nt: TGCAGCGTTTCGCGACAGGGAGTATCTGAAGCTTTCTTT
CDR3aa: CSVSRQGVSEAFF

abundance: many
d_gene: TRBD1
v_gene: TRBV19
j_gene: TRBJ1-5
CDR3nt: TGTGCCAGTAGTATTCTATCCGGACAGGGGGTTAGGAATCAGCCCCAGCATTTT
CDR3aa: CASSILSGQGVRNQPQHF

abundance: many
d_gene: NA
v_gene: TRBV6-5
j_gene: TRBJ1-1
CDR3nt: TGTGCCAGCAGTTACTCTTACGACAGCAACACTGAAGCTTTCTTT
CDR3aa: CASSYSYDSNTEAFF

abundance: NA
d_gene: NA
v_gene: TRBV27
j_gene: TRBJ2-1
CDR3nt: TGTGCCAGCAGTTTAAAGCTAATCAATGAGCAGTTCTTC
CDR3aa: CASSLKLINEQFF

abundance: many
d_gene: NA
v_gene: TRBV12-3/TRBV12-4
j_gene: TRBJ1-3
CDR3nt: TGTGCCAGCAGTTTAACAGGAAAGGCTGGAAACACCATATATTTT
CDR3aa: CASSLTGKAGNTIYF

abundance: many
d_gene: TRBD2
v_gene: TRBV30
j_gene: TRBJ2-5
CDR3nt: TGTGCCTGGAGCGGGGGACTAGTTAAGGGGACCCAGTACTTC
CDR3aa: CAWSGGLVKGTQYF

abundance: many
d_gene: TRBD2
v_gene: TRBV5-6
j_gene: TRBJ2-7
CDR3nt: TGTGCCAGCAGCAGACCCGGGACTAGCGGGGACCCCCCAGACGAGCAGTACTTC
CDR3aa: CASSRPGTSGDPPDEQYF

abundance: many
d_gene: TRBD1
v_gene: TRBV25-1
j_gene: TRBJ2-1
CDR3nt: TGTGCCAGCAGTGGGGGACAGGGGAATGAGCAGTTCTTC
CDR3aa: CASSGGQGNEQFF

abundance: many
d_gene: TRBD2
v_gene: TRBV20-1
j_gene: TRBJ2-1
CDR3nt: TGCAGTGCCACCCCTGCGGGGGGCGATTACAATGAGCAGTTCTTC
CDR3aa: CSATPAGGDYNEQFF

abundance: many
d_gene: NA
v_gene: TRBV7-3
j_gene: TRBJ2-2
CDR3nt: TGTGCCAGCAGCTTAACGGGCCTCAGGGACACCGGGGAGCTGTTTTTT
CDR3aa: CASSLTGLRDTGELFF

abundance: NA
d_gene: NA
v_gene: TRBV7-2
j_gene: TRBJ1-4
CDR3nt: TGTGCCAGCAGCTTCGCAGGAGACGAAAAACTGTTTTTT
CDR3aa: CASSFAGDEKLFF

abundance: many
d_gene: NA
v_gene: TRBV9
j_gene: TRBJ1-1
CDR3nt: TGTGCCAGCAGCGTAGTCTCGAGTGGTGAAGCTTTCTTT
CDR3aa: CASSVVSSGEAFF

abundance: many
d_gene: NA
v_gene: TRBV5-1
j_gene: TRBJ2-5
CDR3nt: TGCGCCAGCAGCTTGAATCCCCCGGGCCCTCTCTCGGCGACCCAGTACTTC
CDR3aa: CASSLNPPGPLSATQYF

abundance: many
d_gene: TRBD1
v_gene: TRBV20-1
j_gene: TRBJ2-7
CDR3nt: TGCAGTGCTAGGATGGGGACAGGGAGCTCCTACGAGCAGTACTTC
CDR3aa: CSARMGTGSSYEQYF

abundance: NA
d_gene: NA
v_gene: TRBV19
j_gene: TRBJ2-7
CDR3nt: TGTGCCAGTAGTATACTCAACAGACCCTACGAGCAGTACTTC
CDR3aa: CASSILNRPYEQYF

abundance: many
d_gene: NA
v_gene: TRBV2
j_gene: TRBJ2-5
CDR3nt: TGTGCCAGCATTCGTAGCGGTGGCCAAGAGACCCAGTACTTC
CDR3aa: CASIRSGGQETQYF

abundance: many
d_gene: TRBD1
v_gene: TRBV30
j_gene: TRBJ1-2
CDR3nt: TGTGCCTGGAGACCTACCCCCTTTGGGACAGGGGGAAACTATGGCTACACCTTC
CDR3aa: CAWRPTPFGTGGNYGYTF

abundance: once
d_gene: NA
v_gene: TRBV6-1
j_gene: TRBJ1-1
CDR3nt: TGTGCCAGCAGTGAAATCTGGGAGGGTACCGAAGCTTTCTTT
CDR3aa: CASSEIWEGTEAFF

abundance: many
d_gene: NA
v_gene: TRBV6-1
j_gene: TRBJ1-5
CDR3nt: TGTGCCAGCAGACAAGGGTACAATCAGCCCCAGCATTTT
CDR3aa: CASRQGYNQPQHF

abundance: many
d_gene: NA
v_gene: TRBV6-2/TRBV6-3
j_gene: TRBJ1-6
CDR3nt: TGTGCCAGCAGGGATCGGGTCTATAATTCACCCCTCCACTTT
CDR3aa: CASRDRVYNSPLHF

abundance: many
d_gene: NA
v_gene: TRBV6-9
j_gene: TRBJ1-6
CDR3nt: TGTGCCAGCAGTTATCGGCCGACCCGAAATTCACCCCTCCACTTT
CDR3aa: CASSYRPTRNSPLHF

abundance: NA
d_gene: NA
v_gene: TRBV2
j_gene: TRBJ2-1
CDR3nt: TGTGCCAGCGAAATGACCCGTCAAAGCATCTTC
CDR3aa: CASEMTRQSIF

abundance: many
d_gene: TRBD2
v_gene: TRBV7-9
j_gene: TRBJ2-1
CDR3nt: TGTGCCAGCAGCTTCGGGGGGTACAATGAGCAGTTCTTC
CDR3aa: CASSFGGYNEQFF

abundance: many
d_gene: NA
v_gene: TRBV20-1
j_gene: TRBJ1-1
CDR3nt: TGCAGTGCTAACCGAGGGGGGAACACTGAAGCTTTCTTT
CDR3aa: CSANRGGNTEAFF

abundance: many
d_gene: NA
v_gene: TRBV27
j_gene: TRBJ1-2
CDR3nt: TGTGCCAGCAGTCGATGGGCTGACTATGGCTACACCTTC
CDR3aa: CASSRWADYGYTF

abundance: many
d_gene: NA
v_gene: TRBV2
j_gene: TRBJ2-2
CDR3nt: TGTGCCAGCAGCCACGAGGGCGGGGAGCTGTTTTTT
CDR3aa: CASSHEGGELFF

abundance: many
d_gene: NA
v_gene: TRBV28
j_gene: TRBJ1-5
CDR3nt: TGTGCCAGCAGCCTAATCCCCCTCAGGGGCAATCAGCCCCAGCATTTT
CDR3aa: CASSLIPLRGNQPQHF

abundance: many
d_gene: NA
v_gene: TRBV6-2/TRBV6-3
j_gene: TRBJ1-6
CDR3nt: TGTGCCAGCAGACAGGAAGGGCCGGGAGGAAATTCACCCCTCCACTTT
CDR3aa: CASRQEGPGGNSPLHF

abundance: few
d_gene: TRBD1
v_gene: TRBV19
j_gene: TRBJ1-5
CDR3nt: TGTGCCAGTAGTTCCCCGGACAGGGGACATCAGCCCCAGCATTTT
CDR3aa: CASSSPDRGHQPQHF

abundance: many
d_gene: NA
v_gene: TRBV15
j_gene: TRBJ2-7
CDR3nt: TGTGCCACCAGCAGATCCCGCGGCGAGGGATACGAGCAGTACTTC
CDR3aa: CATSRSRGEGYEQYF

abundance: many
d_gene: NA
v_gene: TRBV19
j_gene: TRBJ1-5
CDR3nt: TGTGCCAGTAGTAACAGTTATAGCAATCAGCCCCAGCATTTT
CDR3aa: CASSNSYSNQPQHF

abundance: NA
d_gene: NA
v_gene: TRBV5-5
j_gene: TRBJ1-4
CDR3nt: TGTGCCAGCAGCCCCTACGCAACTAATGAAAAACTGTTTTTT
CDR3aa: CASSPYATNEKLFF

abundance: many
d_gene: NA
v_gene: TRBV28
j_gene: TRBJ2-7
CDR3nt: TGTGCCAGCAGTTCGGGACAAGGTGGGCTCTACGAGCAGTACTTC
CDR3aa: CASSSGQGGLYEQYF

abundance: many
d_gene: NA
v_gene: TRBV7-6
j_gene: TRBJ2-7
CDR3nt: TGTGCCAGCAGCCTTGGACAGAACTACGAGCAGTACTTC
CDR3aa: CASSLGQNYEQYF

abundance: many
d_gene: NA
v_gene: TRBV7-3
j_gene: TRBJ2-1
CDR3nt: TGTGCCAGCAGCTTAAGGGCGAATGAGCAGTTCTTC
CDR3aa: CASSLRANEQFF

abundance: many
d_gene: TRBD1
v_gene: TRBV19
j_gene: TRBJ1-2
CDR3nt: TGTGCCAGTAGTACCCACCCCGGGACAGGGGAAAGTGGCTACACCTTC
CDR3aa: CASSTHPGTGESGYTF

abundance: NA
d_gene: NA
v_gene: TRBV29-1
j_gene: TRBJ1-2
CDR3nt: TGCAGCGGGCGGGGGGGGAATGGCTACACCTTC
CDR3aa: CSGRGGNGYTF

abundance: many
d_gene: NA
v_gene: TRBV20-1
j_gene: TRBJ1-1
CDR3nt: TGCAGTGCTAGTAATACAAAAAAGGGAAACACTGAAGCTTTCTTT
CDR3aa: CSASNTKKGNTEAFF

abundance: many
d_gene: TRBD1
v_gene: TRBV20-1
j_gene: TRBJ2-5
CDR3nt: TGCAGTGCTAGACCCCAGGGGGTTCCCCAAGAGACCCAGTACTTC
CDR3aa: CSARPQGVPQETQYF

abundance: NA
d_gene: NA
v_gene: TRBV7-3
j_gene: TRBJ1-6
CDR3nt: TGTGCCAGCAGCCTTTATGGGGGGGGACAAAATAATTCAGCGCTCCACTTT
CDR3aa: CASSLYGGGQNNSALHF

abundance: many
d_gene: TRBD1
v_gene: TRBV12-3/TRBV12-4
j_gene: TRBJ1-5
CDR3nt: TGTGCCAGCAGTTTATCGGGGGGGACAGGGAGCTATCAGCCCCAGCATTTT
CDR3aa: CASSLSGGTGSYQPQHF

abundance: many
d_gene: TRBD1
v_gene: TRBV7-3
j_gene: TRBJ1-6
CDR3nt: TGTGCCAGCAGCTCCAGGAGGGACAGAAGAGGGAATTCACCCCTCCACTTT
CDR3aa: CASSSRRDRRGNSPLHF

abundance: many
d_gene: TRBD1
v_gene: TRBV12-3/TRBV12-4
j_gene: TRBJ1-2
CDR3nt: TGTGCCAGCTCGCGAACAGGGGACTATGGCTACACCTTC
CDR3aa: CASSRTGDYGYTF

abundance: many
d_gene: NA
v_gene: TRBV2
j_gene: TRBJ2-3
CDR3nt: TGTGCCAGCTCACCGAGCACAGATACGCAGTATTTT
CDR3aa: CASSPSTDTQYF

abundance: many
d_gene: NA
v_gene: TRBV18
j_gene: TRBJ2-1
CDR3nt: TGTGCCAGCTCACCACCTGATTGGAATGAGCAGTTCTTC
CDR3aa: CASSPPDWNEQFF

abundance: NA
d_gene: TRBD1
v_gene: TRBV6-1
j_gene: TRBJ1-1
CDR3nt: TGTGCCGTTTGGGGACAGGGAGGCACTGAAGCTTTCTTT
CDR3aa: CAVWGQGGTEAFF

abundance: NA
d_gene: NA
v_gene: TRBV10-1
j_gene: TRBJ2-4
CDR3nt: TGCGCCAGCAGTGAAATACCGGTCAACATTCAGTACTTC
CDR3aa: CASSEIPVNIQYF

abundance: many
d_gene: TRBD1
v_gene: TRBV28
j_gene: TRBJ1-1
CDR3nt: TGTGCCAGCAGGCCCCGGACAGGGGCCACTGAAGCTTTCTTT
CDR3aa: CASRPRTGATEAFF

abundance: many
d_gene: NA
v_gene: TRBV24-1
j_gene: TRBJ2-7
CDR3nt: TGTGCCACCAGTGATCAGGTAGGGGGCTCCTACGAGCAGTACTTC
CDR3aa: CATSDQVGGSYEQYF

abundance: many
d_gene: TRBD1
v_gene: TRBV6-5
j_gene: TRBJ1-2
CDR3nt: TGTGCCAGCAGTTCCCGACAGGGGGGGGAAGACTATGGCTACACCTTC
CDR3aa: CASSSRQGGEDYGYTF